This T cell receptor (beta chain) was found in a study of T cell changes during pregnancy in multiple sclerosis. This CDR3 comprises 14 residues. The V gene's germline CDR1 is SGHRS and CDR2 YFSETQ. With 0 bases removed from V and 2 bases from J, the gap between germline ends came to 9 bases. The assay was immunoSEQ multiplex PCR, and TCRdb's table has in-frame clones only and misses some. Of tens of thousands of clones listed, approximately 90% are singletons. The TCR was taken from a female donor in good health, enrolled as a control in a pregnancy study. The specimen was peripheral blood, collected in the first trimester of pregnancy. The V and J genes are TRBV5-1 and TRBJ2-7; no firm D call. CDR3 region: CASSLAEDPYEQYF. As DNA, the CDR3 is TGCGCCAGCAGCTTGGCCGAGGATCCCTACGAGCAGTACTTC.